This section outlines one T cell receptor beta chain sequence together with its context. Its antigen is not identified. The sample is drawn from a study of shared clonotypes between healthy human individuals. Study in general: Plates per donor: three CD4 naive, three CD4 memory, two CD8 naive, one CD8 memory.

Findings and caveats of the study: Large sequencing depth failed to make sorted-subset sequencing complete, rarefaction showed.

TCRdb's table, derived via immunoSEQ multiplex PCR, lists solely in-frame clones and lacks some. This sample has over a million clones, with roughly 96% found just once. With V trimmed by 3 bases and J by 9 bases, 10 bases remained unmatched. The CDR3 covers 15 residues. From germline, CDR1 is LNHDA and CDR2 SQIVND (reference sequence). The TCR sequence derives from a man aged 25-45 years in good health. Sequenced material: naive CD4+ T cells sorted from blood. As to subset: CD45RA+ positively selected. This chain connects TRBV19 to TRBJ2-1; 8 bases agree with TRBD2. The CDR3 DNA reads as TGTGCCAGTAGTATCATCGTGGGTAGCGGGACTGAGCAGTTCTTC. Encoded protein: CASSIIVGSGTEQFF.